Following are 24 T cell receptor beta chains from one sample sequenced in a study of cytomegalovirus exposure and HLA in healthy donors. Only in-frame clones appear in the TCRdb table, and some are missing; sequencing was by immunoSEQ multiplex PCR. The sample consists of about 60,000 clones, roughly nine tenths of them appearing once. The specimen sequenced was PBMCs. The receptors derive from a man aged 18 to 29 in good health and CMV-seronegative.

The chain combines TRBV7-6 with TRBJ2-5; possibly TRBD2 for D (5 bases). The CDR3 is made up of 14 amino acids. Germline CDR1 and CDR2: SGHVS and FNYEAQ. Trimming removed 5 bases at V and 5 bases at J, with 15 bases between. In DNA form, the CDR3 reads TGTGCCAGCAGCCCCCCTGCTCGCGGGGAGACCCAGTACTTC. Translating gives CASSPPARGETQYF.

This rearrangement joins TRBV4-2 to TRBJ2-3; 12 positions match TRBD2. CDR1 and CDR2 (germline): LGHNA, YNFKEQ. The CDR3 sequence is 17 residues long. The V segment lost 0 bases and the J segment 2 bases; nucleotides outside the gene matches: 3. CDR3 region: CASSQETSGRTTDTQYF. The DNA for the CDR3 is TGTGCCAGCAGCCAAGAAACTAGCGGGAGGACCACAGATACGCAGTATTTT.

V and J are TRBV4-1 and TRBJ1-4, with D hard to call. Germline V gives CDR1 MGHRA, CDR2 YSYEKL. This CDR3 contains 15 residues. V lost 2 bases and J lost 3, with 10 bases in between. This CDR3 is CASSQSGSANEKLFF. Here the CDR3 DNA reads TGCGCCAGCAGCCAATCCGGGTCAGCTAATGAAAAACTGTTTTTT.

CDR3 amino acids: CASSQGGVQPQHF. DNA of the CDR3: TGTGCCAGCAGCCAAGGAGGAGTTCAGCCCCAGCATTTT. The chain is built from TRBV4-2 and TRBJ1-5; D is ambiguous. The V end was cut by 1 base, the J end by 6 bases, with 7 bases between. The CDR3 totals 13 residues. CDR1 LGHNA and CDR2 YNFKEQ come from the germline V gene.

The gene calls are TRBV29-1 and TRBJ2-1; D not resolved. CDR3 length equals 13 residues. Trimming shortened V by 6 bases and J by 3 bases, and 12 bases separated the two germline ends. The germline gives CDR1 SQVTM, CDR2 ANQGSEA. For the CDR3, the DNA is TGCAGCGTGACCCAATCAGGCTACAATGAGCAGTTCTTC. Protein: CSVTQSGYNEQFF.

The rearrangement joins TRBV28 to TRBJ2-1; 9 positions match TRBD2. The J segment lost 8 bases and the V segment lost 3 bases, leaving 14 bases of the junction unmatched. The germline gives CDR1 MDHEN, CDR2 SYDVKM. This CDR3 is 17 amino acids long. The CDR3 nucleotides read TGTGCCAGCAGTTTTGTCCCGGCGGGGGGGGCGCTCGATGAGCAGTTCTTC. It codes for CASSFVPAGGALDEQFF.

CDR3 sequence: CASSRDRDGQPQHF. The CDR3 coding sequence is TGTGCCAGTAGCCGGGACAGGGATGGTCAGCCCCAGCATTTT. The chain couples TRBV19 to TRBJ1-5; 9 bases are shared with TRBD1. This CDR3 spans 14 amino acids. Germline lookup yields CDR1 LNHDA and CDR2 SQIVND (reference sequence). The ends lost 6 bases at V and 6 bases at J; junction bases unmatched: 6. Based on the CDR3 plus reference TRBV19 and TRBJ1-5, the full variable domain is DGGITQSPKYLFRKEGQNVTLSCEQNLNHDAMYWYRQDPGQGLRLIYYSQIVNDFQKGDIAEGYSVSREKKESFPLTVTSAQKNPTAFYLCASSRDRDGQPQHFGDGTRLSIL.

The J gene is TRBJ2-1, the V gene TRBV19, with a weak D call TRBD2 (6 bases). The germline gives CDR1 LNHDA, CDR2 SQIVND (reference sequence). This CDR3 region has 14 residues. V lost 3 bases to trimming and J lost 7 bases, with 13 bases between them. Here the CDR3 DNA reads TGTGCCAGTAGTATTTTGACTAGTCTAAATGAGCAGTTCTTC. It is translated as CASSILTSLNEQFF.

Here the CDR3 reads CAWSVLRDSYEQYF. CDR3 sequence (DNA): TGTGCCTGGAGTGTACTGCGGGACTCCTACGAGCAGTACTTC. The gene calls are TRBV30 and TRBJ2-7; D might be TRBD2 (6 bases). With 0 bases removed from V and 0 bases from J, the gap between germline ends came to 9 bases. The CDR3 length is 14 residues. Germline loops: CDR1 GTSNPN, CDR2 SVGIG (reference sequence).

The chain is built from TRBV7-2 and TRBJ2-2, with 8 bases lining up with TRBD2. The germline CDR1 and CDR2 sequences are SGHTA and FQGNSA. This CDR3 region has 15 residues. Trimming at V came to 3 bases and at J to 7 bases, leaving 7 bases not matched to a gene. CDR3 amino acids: CASSFAGGLRGELFF. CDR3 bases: TGTGCCAGCAGCTTTGCGGGAGGCCTTCGCGGGGAGCTGTTTTTT.

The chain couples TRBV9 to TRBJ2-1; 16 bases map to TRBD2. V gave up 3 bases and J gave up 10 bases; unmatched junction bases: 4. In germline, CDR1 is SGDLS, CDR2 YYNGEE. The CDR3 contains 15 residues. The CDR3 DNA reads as TGTGCCAGCAGCGGGGGACTAGCGGGAGGGGGAGAGCAGTTCTTC. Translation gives CASSGGLAGGGEQFF.

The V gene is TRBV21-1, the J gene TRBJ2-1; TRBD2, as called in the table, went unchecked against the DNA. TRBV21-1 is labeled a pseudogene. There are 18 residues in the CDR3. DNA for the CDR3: TGTGCCAGCAGCAAAGAGGAGGTGGGCGGGAGGGCCTACAATGAGCAGTTCTTC. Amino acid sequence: CASSKEEVGGRAYNEQFF.

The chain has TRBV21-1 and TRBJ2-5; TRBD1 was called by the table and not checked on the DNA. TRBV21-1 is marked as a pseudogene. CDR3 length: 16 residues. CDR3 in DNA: TGTGCCAGCAGCGCACCACGGGACAGAAACCAAGAGACCCAGTACTTC. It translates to CASSAPRDRNQETQYF.

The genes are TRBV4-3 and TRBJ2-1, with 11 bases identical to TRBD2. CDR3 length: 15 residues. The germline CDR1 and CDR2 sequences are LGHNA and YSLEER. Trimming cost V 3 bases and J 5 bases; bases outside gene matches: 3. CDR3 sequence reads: CASSQGLAEDNEQFF. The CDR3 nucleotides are TGCGCCAGCAGCCAGGGACTAGCGGAAGACAATGAGCAGTTCTTC.

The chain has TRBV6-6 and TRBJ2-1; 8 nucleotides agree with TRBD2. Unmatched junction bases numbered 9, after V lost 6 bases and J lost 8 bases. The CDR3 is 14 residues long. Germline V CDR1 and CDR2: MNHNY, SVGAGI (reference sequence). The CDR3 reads CASSPGTRSYEQFF. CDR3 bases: TGTGCCAGCAGCCCCGGGACTAGGAGCTATGAGCAGTTCTTC.

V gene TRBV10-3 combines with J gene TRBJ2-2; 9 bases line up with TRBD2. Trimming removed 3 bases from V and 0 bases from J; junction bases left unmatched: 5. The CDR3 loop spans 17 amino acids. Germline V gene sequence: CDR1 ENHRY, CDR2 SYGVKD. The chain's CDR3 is CAISETSGPANTGELFF. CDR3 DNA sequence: TGTGCCATCAGTGAAACTAGCGGGCCCGCGAACACCGGGGAGCTGTTTTTT.

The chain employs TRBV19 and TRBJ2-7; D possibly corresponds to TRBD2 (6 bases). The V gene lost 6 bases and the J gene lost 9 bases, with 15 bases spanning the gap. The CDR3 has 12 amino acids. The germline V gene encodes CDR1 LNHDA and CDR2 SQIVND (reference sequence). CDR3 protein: CASRGSSGGQYF. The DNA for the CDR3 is TGTGCCAGTAGGGGTAGCTCCGGGGGGCAGTACTTC.

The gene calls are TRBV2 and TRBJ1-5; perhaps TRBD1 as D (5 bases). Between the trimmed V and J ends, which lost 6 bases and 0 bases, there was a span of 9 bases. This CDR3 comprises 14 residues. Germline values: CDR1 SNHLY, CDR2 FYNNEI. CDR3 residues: CASSRGHSNQPQHF. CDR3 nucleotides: TGTGCCAGCAGCCGCGGACATAGCAATCAGCCCCAGCATTTT.

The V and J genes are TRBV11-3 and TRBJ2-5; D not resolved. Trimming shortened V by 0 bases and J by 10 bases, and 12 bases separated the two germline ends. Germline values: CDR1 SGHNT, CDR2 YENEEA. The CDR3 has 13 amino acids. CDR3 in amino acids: CASSLEPNPDQYF. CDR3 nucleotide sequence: TGTGCCAGCAGCTTAGAGCCGAATCCAGACCAGTACTTC.

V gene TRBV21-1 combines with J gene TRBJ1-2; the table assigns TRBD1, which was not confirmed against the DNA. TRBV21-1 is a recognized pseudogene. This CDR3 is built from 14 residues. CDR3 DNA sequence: TGTGCCAGCAGCAAAAGGGACAGAGCCTATGGCTACACCTTC. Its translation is CASSKRDRAYGYTF.

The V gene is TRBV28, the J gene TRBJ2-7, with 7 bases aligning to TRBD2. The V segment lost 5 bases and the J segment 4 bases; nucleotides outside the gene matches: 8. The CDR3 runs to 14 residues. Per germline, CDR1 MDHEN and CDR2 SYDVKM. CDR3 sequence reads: CASSPGDGRYEQYF. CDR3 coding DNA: TGTGCCAGCAGTCCCGGGGACGGGAGGTACGAGCAGTACTTC.

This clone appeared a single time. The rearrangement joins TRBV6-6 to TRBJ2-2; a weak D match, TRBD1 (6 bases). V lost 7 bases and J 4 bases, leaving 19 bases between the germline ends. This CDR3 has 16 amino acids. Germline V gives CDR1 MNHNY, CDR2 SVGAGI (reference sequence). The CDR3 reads CASNKHRDTITGELFF. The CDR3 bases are TGTGCCAGCAATAAACACCGGGACACAATCACCGGGGAGCTGTTTTTT.

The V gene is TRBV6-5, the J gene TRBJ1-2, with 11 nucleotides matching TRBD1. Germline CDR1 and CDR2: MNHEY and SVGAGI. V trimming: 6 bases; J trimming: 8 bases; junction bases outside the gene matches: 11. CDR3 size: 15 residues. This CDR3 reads CASREDRGREGGYTF. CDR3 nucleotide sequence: TGTGCCAGCAGAGAGGACAGGGGGCGCGAGGGCGGCTACACCTTC.

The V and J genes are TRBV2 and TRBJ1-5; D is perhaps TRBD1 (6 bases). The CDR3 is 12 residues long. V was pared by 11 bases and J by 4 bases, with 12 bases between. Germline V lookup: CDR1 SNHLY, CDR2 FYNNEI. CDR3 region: CACRTENQPQHF. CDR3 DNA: TGTGCCTGCCGGACAGAAAATCAGCCCCAGCATTTT.